This T cell receptor beta chain was observed in a study of blood T cell repertoires in COVID-19. Study details: Collection of acute and convalescent COVID-19 samples took place in the United States, Italy and Spain. PBMCs, B-cell-depleted T cells, or T cells were the source of the cDNA or gDNA that made up the material.

The CDR3 has 15 residues. V shed 3 bases, J shed 0 bases, and the junction held 5 bases outside the gene matches. Germline V CDR1 and CDR2: SEHNR, FQNEAQ (reference sequence). Authors' data handling: Estimation of nucleated cell counts relied on the amplification of reference gene primers. Here immunoSEQ multiplex PCR was the method, and the copy in TCRdb shows in-frame clones only, minus some. Clone size and the V and J calls come from that table; the DNA yielded D and trimming. The sample has around 250,000 clones, around 80% seen once; the top ten hold approximately 9%. The receptor was isolated from a man aged 40-55 years with active or convalescent COVID-19. Material: peripheral blood. This chain links TRBV7-9 with TRBJ2-7; 7 positions match TRBD1. The CDR3 reads CASSFLGDSSYEQYF. CDR3 DNA: TGTGCCAGCAGCTTCCTAGGGGACAGCTCCTACGAGCAGTACTTC.